Below are 22 T cell receptor beta chains sequenced from a single sample in a study of T-cell reconstitution after alpha-beta-depleted transplantation in children. The TCRbeta library was prepared with unique molecular identifiers. TCRdb re-called the PCR reads with MiXCR, one entry per CDR3 protein. Among approximately 230,000 distinct CDR3 sequences, 20% to 30% were seen once, and the ten largest hold under 5.5%. The source was PBMCs, mostly from graft donor cells, collected 360 days after TCRalphabeta/CD19-depleted stem cell transplant. Every receptor here comes from a female patient aged 2-10 years who had a stem cell transplant for congenital amegakaryocytic thrombocytopenia, so the T cells may come from the graft donor.

V and J are TRBV20-1 and TRBJ2-1; TRBD2 matches at 10 bases. J was trimmed by 13 bases and V by 6 bases; bases with no gene match: 6. Germline CDR1 is DFQATT and CDR2 is SNEGSKA (reference sequence). The length of the CDR3 is 11 residues. This CDR3 reads CSATGLAVQFF. CDR3 DNA: TGCAGTGCCACCGGACTAGCGGTTCAGTTCTTC.

This clonotype was detected a few times. The chain has TRBV28 and TRBJ1-1; no firm D call. V was shortened by 8 bases and J by 7 bases, with 14 bases between the two germline ends. This CDR3 has 12 amino acids. The germline V gene encodes CDR1 MDHEN and CDR2 SYDVKM. Written as DNA, the CDR3 is TGTGCCAGCCTACGTCTTCCCAATGAAGCTTTCTTT. This sequence encodes CASLRLPNEAFF.

The genes are TRBV6-2 or TRBV6-3 and TRBJ1-1; perhaps TRBD1 as D (6 bases). The CDR3 runs 12 residues. Germline values: CDR1 MNHEY, CDR2 SVGEGT. V lost 3 bases to trimming and J lost 10 bases, with 12 bases between them. Here the CDR3 DNA reads TGTGCCAGCAGTTATAATTGGGGGCGAGCTTTCTTT. It encodes CASSYNWGRAFF.

This chain connects TRBV13 to TRBJ2-3, with 7 nucleotides matching TRBD2. The V segment lost 0 bases and the J segment 2 bases; nucleotides outside the gene matches: 8. Germline loops: CDR1 PRHDT, CDR2 FYEKMQ (reference sequence). The CDR3 runs 17 residues. The CDR3 here is CASSLGRRAGITDTQYF. The CDR3, as DNA: TGTGCCAGCAGCTTAGGCAGGAGAGCGGGAATCACAGATACGCAGTATTTT.

The V and J genes are TRBV6-1 and TRBJ2-7; 8 bases line up with TRBD1. This CDR3 comprises 15 residues. CDR1 is MNHNS, CDR2 SASEGT, per germline. Losses at the gene ends were 6 bases for V and 0 bases for J; bases not matched to a gene: 7. CDR3 protein: CASRAGTGRSYEQYF. Written as DNA, the CDR3 is TGTGCCAGCAGAGCCGGGACAGGTCGCTCCTACGAGCAGTACTTC.

The chain joins TRBV20-1 to TRBJ2-7, with D tentatively TRBD2 (6 bases). Trimming left V 8 bases short and J 4 bases short, with 18 bases between. Germline-derived CDR1 and CDR2 are DFQATT and SNEGSKA (reference sequence). The CDR3 is 13 residues long. In DNA form, the CDR3 reads TGCAGTCCAAAGAGGGGACTTCGGTACGAGCAGTACTTC. Its translation is CSPKRGLRYEQYF.

This rearrangement joins TRBV7-9 to TRBJ1-5, with no clear D. The V gene lost 0 bases and the J gene lost 11 bases, with 8 bases spanning the gap. The CDR3 is 12 amino acids. Germline V gives CDR1 SEHNR, CDR2 FQNEAQ (reference sequence). CDR3 nucleotides: TGTGCCAGCAGCTTAGCGGGAGTGACCCAGCATTTT. Protein product: CASSLAGVTQHF.

The CDR3 protein is CASSSPSLFF. The DNA of the CDR3 is TGCGCCAGCAGCTCGCCTTCACTGTTTTTT. The chain links TRBV5-1 to TRBJ1-4, with D unresolved. Germline CDR1 and CDR2: SGHRS and YFSETQ. The V gene lost 3 bases and the J gene lost 13 bases, with 7 bases spanning the gap. CDR3 length: 10 amino acids.

In DNA form, the CDR3 reads TGTGCCAGCAGCCCAACGGACACCTACTATGGCTACACCTTC. Translating it yields CASSPTDTYYGYTF. The rearrangement joins TRBV9 to TRBJ1-2, with a tentative D call TRBD1 (5 bases). The CDR3 is 14 amino acids. The germline CDR1 and CDR2 sequences are SGDLS and YYNGEE. Trimming took off 4 bases at V and 3 bases at J, with 13 bases between the two ends.

V gene TRBV7-2 combines with J gene TRBJ2-3; the D gene is possibly TRBD2 (5 bases). The CDR3 is 12 amino acids. Trimming cost V 3 bases and J 6 bases, with 7 bases left between them. Germline V gives CDR1 SGHTA, CDR2 FQGNSA. CDR3 coding DNA: TGTGCCAGCAGCTTGTTAGCGGATACGCAGTATTTT. This sequence encodes CASSLLADTQYF.

The chain joins TRBV25-1 to TRBJ1-4; D call uncertain. The V gene lost 5 bases and the J gene lost 0 bases, with 31 bases spanning the gap. The CDR3 consists of 22 residues. Per the germline V gene, CDR1 is MGHDK and CDR2 is SYGVNS. The CDR3: CASSTLTTYFSQTSATNEKLFF. CDR3 coding DNA: TGTGCCAGCAGTACCCTAACGACATATTTTAGTCAAACTTCGGCAACTAATGAAAAACTGTTTTTT.

The sample holds a few counts of this clonotype. V usage is TRBV14 and J usage is TRBJ2-5; possibly TRBD1 for D (6 bases). V dropped 1 base and J dropped 4 bases, with 22 bases sitting between them. From germline, CDR1 is SGHDN and CDR2 FVKESK. The CDR3 sequence is 18 residues long. The CDR3 sequence: CASSQVPAAQGSPETQYF. As DNA, the CDR3 is TGTGCCAGCAGCCAAGTCCCGGCAGCACAGGGAAGCCCAGAGACCCAGTACTTC. The whole variable domain, remainder taken from reference TRBV14 and TRBJ2-5, is EAGVTQFPSHSVIEKGQTVTLRCDPISGHDNLYWYRRVMGKEIKFLLHFVKESKQDESGMPNNRFLAERTGGTYSTLKVQPAELEDSGVYFCASSQVPAAQGSPETQYFGPGTRLLVL.

This clonotype appeared many times. The CDR3 DNA sequence: TGTGCCAGCAGCGACTCCAGGGGTATAGGGAACACTGAAGCTTTCTTT. It encodes CASSDSRGIGNTEAFF. The V and J genes are TRBV9 and TRBJ1-1, with a possible D match to TRBD1 (6 bases). Deletions cut 3 bases from V and 1 base from J, with 16 bases between. The length of the CDR3 is 16 residues. Germline CDR1 reads SGDLS; CDR2 reads YYNGEE.

The sample holds a few counts of this clonotype. This sequence joins TRBV10-1 and TRBJ2-7; 13 bases agree with TRBD2. Germline CDR1 and CDR2: WNHNN and SYGVQD (reference sequence). CDR3 length equals 18 residues. V trimming: 4 bases; J trimming: 4 bases; junction bases outside the gene matches: 13. The CDR3 reads CASSAGLAGVSARYEQYF. The DNA for the CDR3 is TGCGCCAGCAGTGCCGGACTAGCGGGAGTTTCTGCGAGGTACGAGCAGTACTTC.

J is TRBJ2-3 and V is TRBV4-1, with TRBD1 identical over 9 bases. The CDR3 sequence is 14 residues long. Germline-derived CDR1 and CDR2 are MGHRA and YSYEKL. V dropped 7 bases and J dropped 3; count of bases not matched to a gene: 5. The CDR3: CASTDRGGTDTQYF. The DNA for the CDR3 is TGCGCCAGCACCGACAGGGGGGGTACAGATACGCAGTATTTT.

The rearrangement joins TRBV20-1 to TRBJ1-5; D unresolved. CDR1 DFQATT and CDR2 SNEGSKA come from the germline V gene (reference sequence). Trimming took off 6 bases at V and 7 bases at J, with 19 bases between the two ends. This CDR3 is 14 amino acids long. CDR3 region: CSARRASKTQPQHF. In DNA form, the CDR3 reads TGCAGTGCGAGAAGGGCCTCAAAAACCCAGCCCCAGCATTTT.

The CDR3 nucleotides read TGCGCCAGCAGCAAGTCCACAGCGTTCGTGGAAAACATTCAGTACTTC. Its protein product is CASSKSTAFVENIQYF. The chain recombines TRBV5-1 with TRBJ2-4, with unresolved D. This CDR3 has 16 amino acids. CDR1 is SGHRS, CDR2 YFSETQ, per germline. Trimming cost V 4 bases and J 5 bases, with 19 bases left between them.

This clonotype was detected many times. The gene calls are TRBV29-1 and TRBJ2-3; D is unresolved. This CDR3 is built from 12 residues. V lost 4 bases to trimming and J lost 6 bases, with 11 bases between them. Germline V gene data show CDR1 as SQVTM and CDR2 as ANQGSEA. CDR3 loop: CSVGPRTDTQYF. In nucleotides, the CDR3 is TGCAGCGTTGGCCCCAGGACGGATACGCAGTATTTT.

This clonotype was counted many times. The rearrangement uses TRBV10-3 and TRBJ2-1; D gene unclear. V lost 5 bases to trimming and J lost 2 bases, with 7 bases between them. Looked up from germline, CDR1 is ENHRY and CDR2 is SYGVKD. The CDR3 is 13 residues long. The CDR3 DNA sequence: TGTGCCATCAGTAGTGGGGCCTACAATGAGCAGTTCTTC. It specifies CAISSGAYNEQFF.

The chain's CDR3 is CASSRPGQGAARGTDTQYF. Written as DNA, the CDR3 is TGTGCCAGCAGCCGACCGGGACAGGGGGCTGCGAGAGGGACAGATACGCAGTATTTT. The chain has TRBV11-1 and TRBJ2-3, with 12 bases identical to TRBD1. The CDR3 runs 19 residues. In germline, CDR1 is SGHAT, CDR2 FQDESV (reference sequence). J gave up 3 bases and V 5 bases, and 15 bases lay outside the gene matches.

The CDR3 is CASSGQDWLLFF. Written as DNA, the CDR3 is TGTGCCAGCAGCGGACAGGATTGGTTGCTGTTTTTT. J is TRBJ2-2 and V is TRBV5-6; 7 nucleotides line up with TRBD1. The germline gives CDR1 SGHDT, CDR2 YYEEEE. There are 12 residues in the CDR3. V lost 4 bases to trimming and J lost 13 bases; unmatched junction nucleotides: 7.

The table lists this clonotype with a count of one. The chain employs TRBV19 and TRBJ2-7; 14 nucleotides agree with TRBD2. With V trimmed by 6 bases and J by 2 bases, 0 bases remained unmatched. The CDR3 is 14 residues long. CDR1 is LNHDA and CDR2 is SQIVND in the germline V gene (reference sequence). The CDR3 DNA sequence: TGTGCCAGTAGGGGACTAGCGGGAGCCTACGAGCAGTACTTC. The encoded protein is CASRGLAGAYEQYF.